Listed here are 8 T cell receptor beta chains from one sample, sequenced in a study of blood T cell repertoires in COVID-19. Assay used: immunoSEQ multiplex PCR; TCRdb lists only in-frame clones, some missing. The sample has 45,000 to 70,000 clones; about 89% are singletons. Sequenced material: peripheral blood. The receptor set was obtained from a woman aged 60 to 75 with active COVID-19.

V is TRBV6-5 and J is TRBJ1-2, with unresolved D. CDR1 and CDR2 from the germline V gene are MNHEY and SVGAGI. Trimming removed 10 bases at V and 3 bases at J, with 15 bases between. CDR3 length: 13 residues. CDR3 bases: TGTGCCACCCAATCTGACACCTACTATGGCTACACCTTC. As protein: CATQSDTYYGYTF.

This clone has only one observation. V is TRBV5-1 and J is TRBJ1-3; D perhaps matches TRBD1 (5 bases). This CDR3 spans 14 amino acids. Germline CDR1 reads SGHRS; CDR2 reads YFSETQ. Trimming removed 4 bases at V and 2 bases at J, with 10 bases between. CDR3 loop: CASSLDNTGNTIYF. The CDR3 DNA follows: TGCGCCAGCAGCCTGGACAATACTGGAAACACCATATATTTT. The full variable domain, its missing parts supplied by reference TRBV5-1 and TRBJ1-3, is KAGVTQTPRYLIKTRGQQVTLSCSPISGHRSVSWYQQTPGQGLQFLFEYFSETQRNKGNFPGRFSGRQFSNSRSEMNVSTLELGDSALYLCASSLDNTGNTIYFGEGSWLTVV.

This chain links TRBV19 with TRBJ2-2, with a possible D match to TRBD1 (6 bases). Germline V gene sequence: CDR1 LNHDA, CDR2 SQIVND (reference sequence). The V and J ends lost 2 bases and 7 bases respectively, with 11 bases between them. This CDR3 has 14 residues. The CDR3 reads CASSITRRGGELFF. The CDR3 DNA is TGTGCCAGTAGTATAACCCGCAGGGGCGGGGAGCTGTTTTTT.

The rearrangement uses TRBV20-1 and TRBJ2-1, with D hard to call. The length of the CDR3 is 12 residues. Trimming left V 3 bases short and J 7 bases short, with 10 bases between. From germline, CDR1 is DFQATT and CDR2 SNEGSKA (reference sequence). The CDR3 is CSASPQRNEQFF. CDR3 DNA: TGCAGTGCTAGTCCGCAGAGGAATGAGCAGTTCTTC.

V is TRBV9 and J is TRBJ1-6; D uncertain. Germline CDR1 is SGDLS and CDR2 is YYNGEE. V lost 3 bases to trimming and J lost 14 bases, with 18 bases between them. This CDR3 comprises 14 residues. The CDR3 bases are TGTGCCAGCAGCGGCTCGTCCCGGGGAGCAACCCTCCACTTT. Its protein product is CASSGSSRGATLHF.

This clone was seen a few times. The rearrangement links TRBV2 to TRBJ2-2; a weak D match, TRBD1 (5 bases). The germline V gene has CDR1 SNHLY and CDR2 FYNNEI. The V end was cut by 7 bases, the J end by 6 bases, with 9 bases between. CDR3 length equals 12 residues. The DNA for the CDR3 is TGTGCCAGCAAGCAGGGCCCCGGGGAGCTGTTTTTT. It yields the protein CASKQGPGELFF.

The chain couples TRBV19 to TRBJ2-7; TRBD1 matches at 8 bases. CDR1 and CDR2 from the germline V gene are LNHDA and SQIVND (reference sequence). V shed 8 bases, J shed 0 bases, and the junction held 3 bases outside the gene matches. CDR3 length equals 13 residues. CDR3 region: CASQDRASYEQYF. DNA of the CDR3: TGTGCCAGTCAGGACAGGGCCTCCTACGAGCAGTACTTC.

CDR3: CASSSSGVNQPQHF. CDR3 nucleotides: TGTGCCAGCAGTTCGTCAGGGGTCAATCAGCCCCAGCATTTT. V and J are TRBV6-5 and TRBJ1-5; a possible D gene is TRBD1 (6 bases). The V gene lost 4 bases and the J gene lost 3 bases, with 10 bases spanning the gap. The CDR3 contains 14 residues. Germline CDR1 is MNHEY and CDR2 is SVGAGI.